This TCR beta chain stems from a study of cytomegalovirus exposure and HLA in healthy donors. PCR was performed using 60 Vbeta and 13 Jbeta primers. The data were produced by immunoSEQ multiplex PCR, yet TCRdb's version contains in-frame clones alone and is incomplete. The sample has 150,000 to 200,000 clones, 60% to 85% seen once. V dropped 6 bases and J dropped 4 bases, with 12 bases sitting between them. The CDR3 loop spans 13 amino acids. Looked up from germline, CDR1 is MDHEN and CDR2 is SYDVKM. Findings and caveats of the study: The investigators catalogued 150 to 200 TCR beta chains as cytomegalovirus-associated.

For this clone: The antigen remains unidentified.

The V gene is TRBV28, the J gene TRBJ1-2; perhaps TRBD1 as D (6 bases). The sequence came from a woman in her thirties or forties in good health and CMV-seronegative. The sequenced sample was PBMCs. CDR3 DNA: TGTGCCAGCAGACAGGGTCCTACCTATGGCTACACCTTC. Residues: CASRQGPTYGYTF.